This entry lists 27 T cell receptor beta chains sequenced from one sample in a study of CD8+CD57+ T cells in acquired aplastic anemia. Flow cytometry had shown expanded CD8+CD57+ cells in the patients chosen for sequencing. Genomic DNA, the template, was used for profiling of the TCR beta VDJ and CDR3. TCRdb called the reads again in MiXCR, with one record for every CDR3 protein. The sample yields 150,000 or so distinct CDR3 sequences, about 48% seen once. Material: sorted CD4+, CD8+, or CD8+CD57+ T cells (not recorded which) from PBMCs. The receptors here all came from a human donor with aplastic anemia.

About this clonotype: Given the absence of the conserved phenylalanine or tryptophan at the CDR3 end, a read error is likely. The limits of the CDR3 on the DNA are not certain, so only TCRdb's listed CDR3 is given. This CDR3 reads CASSLGFG. The rearrangement uses TRBV7-3 and TRBJ2-7. Inclusive of both ends, the CDR3 amounts to 8 amino acids. Germline V gene data show CDR1 as SGHTA and CDR2 as FQGTGA.

CDR3 coding DNA: TGCAGTGCTAGAGATGACCTAGCGAACCCCTACAATGAGCAGTTCTTC. Encoded protein: CSARDDLANPYNEQFF. The chain is built from TRBV20-1 and TRBJ2-1; possible D gene TRBD2, 6 bases. The CDR3 has 16 amino acids. Trimming took 0 bases from V and 2 from J, leaving 14 bases between them. From germline, CDR1 is DFQATT and CDR2 SNEGSKA (reference sequence).

This chain connects TRBV7-2 to TRBJ1-1; the D gene is possibly TRBD1 (5 bases). The CDR3 sequence is 13 residues long. Germline CDR1 reads SGHTA; CDR2 reads FQGNSA. The V end was cut by 8 bases, the J end by 5 bases, with 15 bases between. The CDR3: CASGPGGWTEAFF. CDR3 nucleotide sequence: TGTGCCAGCGGCCCCGGGGGATGGACTGAAGCTTTCTTT.

This clonotype was counted a single time. The chain employs TRBV12-3 or TRBV12-4 and TRBJ2-7; D might be TRBD1 (5 bases). V lost 5 bases to trimming and J lost 2 bases, with 13 bases between them. The CDR3 has 14 amino acids. The CDR3 DNA reads as TGTGCCAGCAGTCCATTAACAGGAACCTACGAGCAGTACTTC. Translating gives CASSPLTGTYEQYF.

This clonotype has just a few counts. This chain uses TRBV2 with TRBJ2-7; D unclear. The germline V gene encodes CDR1 SNHLY and CDR2 FYNNEI. The CDR3 length is 11 residues. V was clipped by 4 bases and J by 6 bases, with 7 bases between them. In DNA form, the CDR3 reads TGTGCCAGCAGTGTCCAGGTCGAGCAGTACTTC. Protein product: CASSVQVEQYF.

This chain joins TRBV7-6 and TRBJ1-1, with unresolved D. Germline loops: CDR1 SGHVS, CDR2 FNYEAQ. The CDR3 spans 14 residues. Trimming removed 7 bases at V and 5 bases at J, with 17 bases between. The CDR3 protein is CASILTVEATEAFF. The CDR3 bases are TGTGCCAGCATCCTTACGGTGGAGGCGACTGAAGCTTTCTTT.

The J gene is TRBJ1-1, the V gene TRBV10-3; no clear D. V shed 4 bases and J shed 2 bases, with 14 bases lying between them. This CDR3 comprises 15 residues. Germline values: CDR1 ENHRY, CDR2 SYGVKD. CDR3 in amino acids: CAISVGWEGNTEAFF. CDR3 coding DNA: TGTGCCATCAGTGTAGGGTGGGAGGGTAACACTGAAGCTTTCTTT.

This clonotype has a count of ten or more. V is TRBV6-5 and J is TRBJ1-2; D ambiguous. The CDR3 sequence is 14 residues long. Per the germline V gene, CDR1 is MNHEY and CDR2 is SVGAGI. Trimming shortened V by 2 bases and J by 4 bases, and 11 bases separated the two germline ends. As DNA, the CDR3 is TGTGCCAGCAGTTACGGTGAGGGTTCCTATGGCTACACCTTC. It encodes CASSYGEGSYGYTF.

This clonotype came up many times. The chain has TRBV12-3 or TRBV12-4 and TRBJ2-1; no definite D call. V lost 5 bases and J lost 3, with 14 bases in between. CDR3 length: 15 amino acids. DNA of the CDR3: TGTGCCAGCAGTCACACAGCCGGTTACTACAATGAGCAGTTCTTC. It encodes CASSHTAGYYNEQFF.

This clonotype was counted ten times or more. This rearrangement joins TRBV14 to TRBJ2-7; 10 bases align to TRBD1. Germline lookup yields CDR1 SGHDN and CDR2 FVKESK. The J segment lost 4 bases and the V segment lost 1 base, leaving 10 bases of the junction unmatched. CDR3 length: 17 residues. The CDR3 nucleotides read TGTGCCAGCAGCCAAGTGACGGAGGGACAGGGGATGTACGAGCAGTACTTC. This sequence encodes CASSQVTEGQGMYEQYF.

The V call is TRBV25-1, the J call TRBJ2-7; TRBD1 agrees at 7 bases. This CDR3 region has 14 residues. Germline lookup yields CDR1 MGHDK and CDR2 SYGVNS. V trimming: 3 bases; J trimming: 0 bases; junction bases outside the gene matches: 2. This chain's CDR3 is CASSEGQSSYEQYF. The CDR3 nucleotides read TGTGCCAGCAGTGAGGGACAGAGCTCCTACGAGCAGTACTTC.

Only a few counts were recorded for this clonotype. The chain recombines TRBV10-2 with TRBJ2-7; TRBD1 aligns across 9 bases. The junction had 7 bases not matched to a gene; V was cut back by 6 bases and J by 4 bases. The CDR3 totals 14 residues. CDR1 is WSHSY and CDR2 is SAAADI in the germline V gene. The CDR3, as DNA: TGCGCCAGCAGCACAGGGACAGGGAGATACGAGCAGTACTTC. Translating it yields CASSTGTGRYEQYF.

CDR3 sequence (DNA): TGTGCCACCAGTGATTCATTCGGGAACTACGAGCAGTACTTC. Amino acids: CATSDSFGNYEQYF. This chain joins TRBV24-1 and TRBJ2-7; the D gene is possibly TRBD2 (5 bases). The germline V gene has CDR1 KGHDR and CDR2 SFDVKD. Trimming left V 2 bases short and J 3 bases short, with 10 bases between. The CDR3 covers 14 residues.

V gene TRBV6-1 combines with J gene TRBJ2-1, with a weak D call TRBD2 (7 bases). This CDR3 spans 14 amino acids. Trimming pared 4 bases from V and 5 bases from J, leaving 12 bases between. Germline V gene sequence: CDR1 MNHNS, CDR2 SASEGT. The CDR3 coding sequence is TGTGCCAGCAGTGCGGGGGGCTCAGACAATGAGCAGTTCTTC. Translation gives CASSAGGSDNEQFF.

This clonotype came up many times. The V call is TRBV7-2, the J call TRBJ2-1; 15 nucleotides line up with TRBD2. CDR3 length: 19 amino acids. In germline, CDR1 is SGHTA, CDR2 FQGNSA. Trimming removed 2 bases from V and 4 bases from J; junction bases left unmatched: 9. The CDR3 nucleotides are TGTGCCAGCAGCTTAACGCCGCCCGGGACTAGCGGGGGGTACAATGAGCAGTTCTTC. This translates into CASSLTPPGTSGGYNEQFF.

This clonotype was counted a single time. The V and J genes are TRBV29-1 and TRBJ2-1, with D tentatively TRBD2 (7 bases). CDR3 size: 12 residues. Germline CDR1 reads SQVTM; CDR2 reads ANQGSEA. V dropped 5 bases and J dropped 6 bases, with 11 bases sitting between them. Here the CDR3 DNA reads TGCAGCGTTCGGGGGGCCAGCAATGAGCAGTTCTTC. Protein: CSVRGASNEQFF.

This chain links TRBV2 with TRBJ2-1; D perhaps matches TRBD2 (5 bases). Germline CDR1 SNHLY, CDR2 FYNNEI. The CDR3 covers 13 residues. V gave up 3 bases and J gave up 12 bases, with 15 bases separating them. The CDR3 DNA is TGTGCCAGCAGTGACCAGGTCCGGGATGGGCAGTTCTTC. This sequence encodes CASSDQVRDGQFF.

The J gene is TRBJ2-3, the V gene TRBV7-9; the D gene is possibly TRBD1 (5 bases). This CDR3 contains 14 residues. The V end lost 2 bases, the J end lost 5 bases, and 11 bases lay between the germline ends. In germline, CDR1 is SEHNR, CDR2 FQNEAQ (reference sequence). The DNA of the CDR3 is TGTGCCAGCAGCTTAAGCAGGGTAGGAGATACGCAGTATTTT. Protein sequence: CASSLSRVGDTQYF. The full variable domain, its missing parts supplied by reference TRBV7-9 and TRBJ2-3, is DTGVSQNPRHKITKRGQNVTFRCDPISEHNRLYWYRQTLGQGPEFLTYFQNEAQLEKSRLLSDRFSAERPKGSFSTLEIQRTEQGDSAMYLCASSLSRVGDTQYFGPGTRLTVL.

The chain joins TRBV19 to TRBJ2-1; D may correspond to TRBD1 or TRBD2 (5 bases each). This CDR3 region has 15 residues. Looked up from germline, CDR1 is LNHDA and CDR2 is SQIVND (reference sequence). Trimming left V 3 bases short and J 8 bases short, with 17 bases between. The CDR3 spells CASSMAGSGYYEQFF. Written as DNA, the CDR3 is TGTGCCAGTAGTATGGCAGGGAGTGGTTACTATGAGCAGTTCTTC.

A few counts support this clonotype. V and J are TRBV5-1 and TRBJ2-1; 14 bases match TRBD2. CDR1 and CDR2 from the germline V gene are SGHRS and YFSETQ. After removal of 4 bases from V and 7 bases from J, the junction contained 13 bases not matched to a gene. The CDR3 consists of 18 residues. This chain's CDR3 is CASSPGLAGGRPGNEQFF. CDR3 nucleotide sequence: TGCGCCAGCAGCCCCGGACTAGCGGGGGGCCGTCCGGGGAATGAGCAGTTCTTC.

The chain employs TRBV19 and TRBJ2-7, with TRBD1 matching over 9 bases. This CDR3 has 16 residues. In germline, CDR1 is LNHDA, CDR2 SQIVND (reference sequence). J was trimmed by 2 bases and V by 4 bases; bases with no gene match: 9. CDR3 region: CASSKNTGGVAYEQYF. DNA of the CDR3: TGTGCCAGTAGTAAGAACACAGGGGGCGTCGCCTACGAGCAGTACTTC.

The chain combines TRBV6-4 with TRBJ2-3; D gene uncertain. Trimming cost V 2 bases and J 5 bases, with 8 bases left between them. The CDR3 is made up of 13 amino acids. Germline CDR1 MRHNA, CDR2 SNTAGT. CDR3 bases: TGTGCCAGCAGTGACCGGAATAGAGATACGCAGTATTTT. Translated: CASSDRNRDTQYF.

This clonotype was seen repeatedly, ten times or more. CDR3 region: CASSLLSASGAYEQYF. CDR3 bases: TGTGCCAGCAGCTTACTGTCGGCTAGCGGGGCCTACGAGCAGTACTTC. The chain carries TRBV7-9 and TRBJ2-7; 9 bases match TRBD2. Trimming removed 2 bases from V and 2 bases from J; junction bases left unmatched: 7. Germline CDR1 and CDR2: SEHNR and FQNEAQ (reference sequence). CDR3 length: 16 residues.

The chain is built from TRBV7-9 and TRBJ2-7; a weak D match, TRBD1 (6 bases). CDR3 length equals 15 residues. V was clipped by 3 bases and J by 4 bases, with 16 bases between them. Per germline, CDR1 SEHNR and CDR2 FQNEAQ (reference sequence). In DNA, the CDR3 is TGTGCCAGCAGCTTCCACAGGGATCGAGGTTACGAGCAGTACTTC. Protein product: CASSFHRDRGYEQYF.

This clonotype was seen at least ten times. The chain combines TRBV7-2 with TRBJ2-7; D possibly corresponds to TRBD1 (6 bases). The CDR3 runs 14 residues. V dropped 1 base and J dropped 4 bases, with 11 bases sitting between them. Germline V gives CDR1 SGHTA, CDR2 FQGNSA. The CDR3 protein is CASSLGSGEYEQYF. CDR3 nucleotides: TGTGCCAGCAGCTTAGGCTCAGGGGAATACGAGCAGTACTTC.

This clonotype was observed a single time. The genes are TRBV9 and TRBJ1-2; TRBD1 matches at 9 bases. Germline lookup yields CDR1 SGDLS and CDR2 YYNGEE. The CDR3 consists of 15 residues. The ends lost 4 bases at V and 7 bases at J; junction bases unmatched: 11. The CDR3 is CASSTTGGAGSGYTF. As DNA, the CDR3 is TGTGCCAGCAGCACCACAGGGGGCGCAGGATCTGGCTACACCTTC.

There are many counts of this clonotype. V is TRBV13 and J is TRBJ2-5, with unresolved D. From germline, CDR1 is PRHDT and CDR2 FYEKMQ (reference sequence). V was clipped by 5 bases and J by 0 bases, with 10 bases between them. The CDR3 has 14 amino acids. The CDR3 here is CASSHEKYQETQYF. The DNA for the CDR3 is TGTGCCAGCAGCCATGAGAAGTACCAAGAGACCCAGTACTTC.